A selection of T cell receptor beta chains follows, all from one sample in a study of cytomegalovirus exposure and HLA in healthy donors. Produced via immunoSEQ multiplex PCR; TCRdb's table is partial and in-frame only. Of around 280,000 clones detected, over 85% appear once; the ten largest clones hold roughly 2%. The sequenced material came from PBMCs. These TCRs come from a woman aged 18-29 years in good health and CMV-seronegative. Both conserved end residues are part of each CDR3. The order of the fields is J gene, V gene, clone size, D gene, CDR3 length, CDR3 protein, CDR3 DNA. D genes are given only for firm matches. Clone size, where shown, is once, few, many, or a class for clones that have expanded.

>TRBJ2-5|TRBV5-4|-|-|12
CATKRGGETQYF
TGTGCCACGAAGAGGGGAGGAGAGACCCAGTACTTC
>TRBJ1-1|TRBV19|-|-|13
CASSDRENTEAFF
TGTGCCAGTAGCGACAGAGAGAACACTGAAGCTTTCTTT
>TRBJ2-1|TRBV5-6|-|TRBD1|16
CASSPGTGGWRNEQFF
TGTGCCAGCAGCCCCGGGACAGGGGGTTGGCGGAATGAGCAGTTCTTC
>TRBJ2-7|TRBV4-2|-|TRBD1|15
CASSQARQGAYEQYF
TGTGCCAGCAGCCAAGCCAGACAGGGGGCCTACGAGCAGTACTTC
>TRBJ1-2|TRBV30|-|-|14
CAWSPGRTQGGYTF
TGTGCCTGGAGCCCCGGGAGGACGCAGGGGGGCTACACCTTC
>TRBJ1-2|TRBV2|-|-|13
CASSEMDSYGYTF
TGTGCCAGCAGTGAAATGGACAGCTATGGCTACACCTTC
>TRBJ2-7|TRBV4-1|few|-|13
CASSHTDSSEQYF
TGCGCCAGCAGCCATACGGACAGTTCCGAGCAGTACTTC
>TRBJ2-7|TRBV6-5|-|TRBD1|12
CASSRDRVTPYF
TGTGCCAGCAGTCGGGACAGGGTAACGCCGTACTTC
>TRBJ2-1|TRBV9|-|TRBD2|15
CASSSTSGGSYEQFF
TGTGCCAGCAGCTCGACTAGCGGGGGGTCTTATGAGCAGTTCTTC
>TRBJ1-2|TRBV10-3|-|-|15
CAISVGGTLNYGYTF
TGTGCCATCAGTGTTGGTGGCACCCTTAACTATGGCTACACCTTC
>TRBJ2-1|TRBV4-1|-|-|13
CASSLRGGWEQFF
TGCGCCAGCAGCTTAAGGGGCGGATGGGAGCAGTTCTTC
>TRBJ1-5|TRBV19|-|-|14
CASDVGGRGQPQHF
TGTGCCAGCGACGTGGGGGGGCGCGGTCAGCCCCAGCATTTT
>TRBJ2-7|TRBV27|-|TRBD2|14
CASSLGGEYYEQYF
TGTGCCAGCAGTTTGGGAGGGGAGTACTACGAGCAGTACTTC
>TRBJ2-1|TRBV7-2|-|TRBD2|16
CASSFYSGGSYNEQFF
TGTGCCAGCAGCTTCTATAGCGGGGGCTCCTACAATGAGCAGTTCTTC
>TRBJ1-1|TRBV18|-|-|14
CASSQTAQNTEAFF
TGTGCCAGCTCCCAAACAGCCCAGAACACTGAAGCTTTCTTT
>TRBJ1-3|TRBV30|-|-|13
CAWSAGLGNTIYF
TGTGCCTGGAGCGCGGGCCTGGGAAACACCATATATTTT
>TRBJ1-1|TRBV2|-|-|13
CAGRGGGNTEAFF
TGTGCCGGCCGCGGCGGGGGTAACACTGAAGCTTTCTTT
>TRBJ2-3|TRBV5-1|-|TRBD2|16
CASSGPGRGSTDTQYF
TGCGCCAGCAGCGGGCCGGGGAGGGGTAGCACAGATACGCAGTATTTT
>TRBJ2-2|TRBV9|-|TRBD2|18
CASSAHGLAGGPGGELFF
TGTGCCAGCAGCGCGCACGGACTAGCGGGGGGGCCGGGCGGGGAGCTGTTTTTT
>TRBJ1-6|TRBV27|-|-|15
CASSLQAGPDSPLHF
TGTGCCAGCAGTTTACAGGCAGGTCCCGATTCACCCCTCCACTTT
>TRBJ1-1|TRBV5-1|-|-|16
CASSLNPGGMNTEAFF
TGCGCCAGCAGCCTTAACCCGGGCGGGATGAACACTGAAGCTTTCTTT
>TRBJ1-2|TRBV9|once|-|14
CASSRLQGNYGYTF
TGTGCCAGCAGTAGGCTACAGGGAAACTATGGCTACACCTTC
>TRBJ1-4|TRBV25-1|-|TRBD1|17
CASSGQGPQTTNEKLFF
TGTGCCAGCAGTGGACAGGGGCCTCAGACAACTAATGAAAAACTGTTTTTT
>TRBJ1-5|TRBV6-1|-|-|15
CASSEQARSNQPQHF
TGTGCCAGCAGTGAACAGGCCCGCAGCAATCAGCCCCAGCATTTT
>TRBJ2-7|TRBV6-5|-|TRBD2|14
CASRRRGNIYEQYF
TGTGCCAGCCGAAGGCGGGGGAACATCTACGAGCAGTACTTC
>TRBJ1-4|TRBV6-6|-|TRBD1|15
CASRLGGTGNEKLFF
TGTGCCAGCAGACTTGGGGGGACAGGGAATGAAAAACTGTTTTTT
>TRBJ2-7|TRBV19|-|TRBD2|15
CASSPLAGASYEQYF
TGTGCCAGTAGTCCCCTAGCGGGGGCCTCCTACGAGCAGTACTTC
>TRBJ1-6|TRBV6-5|once|TRBD1|16
CASSYDPTGESSPLHF
TGTGCCAGCAGTTACGACCCGACAGGGGAGAGTTCACCCCTCCACTTT
>TRBJ2-3|TRBV7-3|-|-|15
CASSLLGGPTDTQYF
TGTGCCAGCAGCTTATTGGGGGGGCCGACAGATACGCAGTATTTT
>TRBJ1-4|TRBV10-1|-|-|14
CASSDLRTDEKLFF
TGCGCCAGCAGTGACCTCAGGACAGACGAAAAACTGTTTTTT
>TRBJ2-7|TRBV19|-|-|15
CASSIGEHLTYEQYF
TGTGCCAGTAGTATAGGCGAGCATCTTACCTACGAGCAGTACTTC
>TRBJ1-5|TRBV6-1|-|-|13
CASSEWGKGVMYF
TGTGCCAGCAGTGAATGGGGTAAGGGGGTGATGTATTTT
>TRBJ1-6|TRBV25-1|-|-|13
CATRGGGHSPLHF
TGTGCCACACGCGGGGGGGGTCATTCACCCCTCCACTTT
>TRBJ1-6|TRBV11-3|-|-|13
CASSFPLNSPLHF
TGTGCCAGCAGCTTCCCCCTTAATTCACCCCTCCACTTT
>TRBJ2-7|TRBV14|-|-|14
CASSQESQGDEQYF
TGTGCCAGCAGCCAAGAATCACAGGGCGACGAGCAGTACTTC
>TRBJ1-5|TRBV10-3|-|-|15
CAISDGAGSNQPQHF
TGTGCCATCAGTGATGGGGCAGGAAGCAATCAGCCCCAGCATTTT
>TRBJ1-2|TRBV18|-|-|15
CASSPGSQGGYGYTF
TGTGCCAGCTCACCGGGTAGCCAGGGAGGCTATGGCTACACCTTC
>TRBJ2-2|TRBV27|-|-|14
CASKIRGVDGELFF
TGTGCCAGCAAAATAAGAGGCGTGGACGGGGAGCTGTTTTTT
>TRBJ1-1|TRBV5-4|-|-|17
CASSPAPRSEGNTEAFF
TGTGCCAGCAGCCCGGCTCCTAGGTCCGAGGGGAACACTGAAGCTTTCTTT
>TRBJ1-2|TRBV28|-|-|12
CASSSVSYGYTF
TGTGCCAGCAGTTCCGTTAGCTATGGCTACACCTTC
>TRBJ1-1|TRBV5-6|-|-|12
CASSFGNTEAFF
TGTGCCAGCAGCTTCGGGAACACTGAAGCTTTCTTT
>TRBJ2-3|TRBV7-3|-|TRBD2|19
CASSQKESSGGPPPDTQYF
TGTGCCAGCAGCCAAAAGGAATCTAGCGGGGGGCCCCCCCCAGATACGCAGTATTTT
>TRBJ1-1|TRBV9|few|TRBD1|15
CASSDSGGMNTEAFF
TGTGCCAGCAGCGACTCAGGGGGCATGAACACTGAAGCTTTCTTT